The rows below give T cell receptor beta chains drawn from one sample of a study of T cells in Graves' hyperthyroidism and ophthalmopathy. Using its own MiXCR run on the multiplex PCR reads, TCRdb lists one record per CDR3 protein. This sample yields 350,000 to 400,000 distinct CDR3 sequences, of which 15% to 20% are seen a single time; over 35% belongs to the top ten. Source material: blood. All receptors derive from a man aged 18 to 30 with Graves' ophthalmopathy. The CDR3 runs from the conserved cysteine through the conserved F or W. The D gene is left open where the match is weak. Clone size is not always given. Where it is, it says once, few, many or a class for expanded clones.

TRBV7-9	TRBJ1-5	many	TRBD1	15	TGTGCCAGCAGTCCCGGACAGGGAAATCATCAGCCCCAGCATTTT	CASSPGQGNHQPQHF
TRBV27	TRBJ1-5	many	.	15	TGTGCCAGCAGTCGGGGACCTGGTGACAATCAGCCCCAGCATTTT	CASSRGPGDNQPQHF
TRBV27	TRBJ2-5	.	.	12	TGTGCCAGCAGTTTCCTCGACAGGACACTGTACTTC	CASSFLDRTLYF
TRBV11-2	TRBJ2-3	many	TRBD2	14	TGTGCCAGCAGCTCTAGCGGGGTACGAGATACGCAGTATTTT	CASSSSGVRDTQYF
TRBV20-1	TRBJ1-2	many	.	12	TGCGGAGGGAGGTTAAAAGACTATGGCTACACCTTC	CGGRLKDYGYTF
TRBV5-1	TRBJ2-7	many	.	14	TGCGCCAGCAGCCTCCGGGTCCTTTCATACGAGCAGTACTTC	CASSLRVLSYEQYF
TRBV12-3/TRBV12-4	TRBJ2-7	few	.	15	TGTGCCAGCAGTTTGAGGGGCGGCGGCTCCTACGAGCAGTACTTC	CASSLRGGGSYEQYF
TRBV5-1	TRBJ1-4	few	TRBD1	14	TGCGCCAGCAGCTCCCGGACAGGGAATGAAAAACTGTTTTTT	CASSSRTGNEKLFF
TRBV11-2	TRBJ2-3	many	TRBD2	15	TGTGCCAGCAGCGATAGCGGGGGGGCGGCAGATACGCAGTATTTT	CASSDSGGAADTQYF
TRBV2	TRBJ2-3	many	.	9	TGTGCCATGGGAGATACGCAGTATTTT	CAMGDTQYF
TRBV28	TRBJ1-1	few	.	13	TGTGCCAGCAGTTTCGCTATGAACACTGAAGCTTTCTTT	CASSFAMNTEAFF
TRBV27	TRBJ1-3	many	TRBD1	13	TGTGCCAGCAGCCTGGGACAGGGAAACACCATATATTTT	CASSLGQGNTIYF